The sequence of this T cell receptor beta chain was determined in a study of blood T cell repertoires in COVID-19. Study context: Sites in the United States, Italy and Spain provided acute and convalescent COVID-19 samples.

As handled by the study authors: Scientists estimated how many nucleated cells there were by amplifying reference gene primers. Profiled with immunoSEQ multiplex PCR; TCRdb holds only in-frame clones, not every one. The V and J calls and clone size were taken over from that table, and D and trimming were inferred from the DNA. The table lists around 200,000 clones, 90% of them singletons. There are 17 residues in the CDR3. The junction had 9 bases not matched to a gene; V was cut back by 2 bases and J by 2 bases. Looked up from germline, CDR1 is SGHVS and CDR2 is FQNEAQ. This chain joins TRBV7-8 and TRBJ2-3; 8 bases fit TRBD2. The TCR sequence derives from a man aged 50 to 60 with acute or convalescent COVID-19. The sample consisted of peripheral blood. This CDR3 reads CASSLRSGRVITDTQYF. CDR3 DNA sequence: TGTGCCAGCAGCTTACGGAGCGGGAGAGTAATCACAGATACGCAGTATTTT. The variable domain in full, completed from reference TRBV7-8 and TRBJ2-3, reads GAGVSQSPRYKVAKRGQDVALRCDPISGHVSLFWYQQALGQGPEFLTYFQNEAQLDKSGLPSDRFFAERPEGSVSTLKIQRTQQEDSAVYLCASSLRSGRVITDTQYFGPGTRLTVL.